A selection of T cell receptor beta chains follows, all from one sample in a study of response to subunit inactivated influenza vaccine. Each CDR3 protein gets one entry after TCRdb re-called the RT-PCR reads with MiXCR. The data contain around 580,000 distinct CDR3 sequences, approximately 10% of them singletons. The source was PBMCs from blood, collected on the day of vaccination. The receptors were gathered from a man over 45 who received an inactivated influenza vaccine. Each CDR3 is given with its conserved first and last residue. A D gene is named only where the DNA matches it firmly. Not every row has a clone size; where given, it reads once, few, many or a size class.

d_gene: TRBD1
v_gene: TRBV6-1
j_gene: TRBJ2-2
abundance: NA
CDR3aa: CASRQTGVTGELFF
CDR3nt: TGTGCCAGCAGGCAGACAGGGGTAACCGGGGAGCTGTTTTTT

d_gene: TRBD2
v_gene: TRBV12-3/TRBV12-4
j_gene: TRBJ2-1
abundance: NA
CDR3aa: CASSLQLAGGYNEQFF
CDR3nt: TGTGCCAGCAGTCTCCAACTAGCGGGGGGATACAATGAGCAGTTCTTC

d_gene: TRBD2
v_gene: TRBV20-1
j_gene: TRBJ2-3
abundance: NA
CDR3aa: CSARARGTRVFLDTQYF
CDR3nt: TGCAGTGCTAGAGCTCGCGGGACTAGGGTCTTTCTGGATACGCAGTATTTT

d_gene: NA
v_gene: TRBV7-8
j_gene: TRBJ2-5
abundance: NA
CDR3aa: CASSLLGRYQETQYF
CDR3nt: TGTGCCAGCAGCCTGCTGGGCAGGTACCAAGAGACCCAGTACTTC

d_gene: NA
v_gene: TRBV3-1
j_gene: TRBJ1-1
abundance: NA
CDR3aa: CASSQVDVNTEAFF
CDR3nt: TGTGCCAGCAGCCAAGTCGACGTGAACACTGAAGCTTTCTTT

d_gene: TRBD1
v_gene: TRBV27
j_gene: TRBJ1-5
abundance: few
CDR3aa: CASSHDRDNQPQHF
CDR3nt: TGTGCCAGCAGCCATGACAGGGATAATCAGCCCCAGCATTTT

d_gene: NA
v_gene: TRBV3-1
j_gene: TRBJ1-1
abundance: few
CDR3aa: CASSQALGNTEAFF
CDR3nt: TGTGCCAGCAGCCAAGCATTGGGGAACACTGAAGCTTTCTTT

d_gene: TRBD1
v_gene: TRBV20-1
j_gene: TRBJ2-5
abundance: NA
CDR3aa: CSASHLRDREKETQYF
CDR3nt: TGCAGTGCTAGCCATCTCCGGGACAGGGAGAAAGAGACCCAGTACTTC

d_gene: TRBD2
v_gene: TRBV7-6
j_gene: TRBJ2-3
abundance: few
CDR3aa: CASSLVAGASYDTQYF
CDR3nt: TGTGCCAGCAGCTTAGTAGCGGGGGCCTCATATGATACGCAGTATTTT

d_gene: NA
v_gene: TRBV12-3/TRBV12-4
j_gene: TRBJ2-5
abundance: NA
CDR3aa: CASSATGTQETQYF
CDR3nt: TGTGCCAGCAGTGCCACAGGTACCCAAGAGACCCAGTACTTC

d_gene: TRBD2
v_gene: TRBV6-2/TRBV6-3
j_gene: TRBJ2-1
abundance: few
CDR3aa: CASRQLAGGSEQFF
CDR3nt: TGTGCCAGCAGACAACTAGCGGGGGGGTCTGAGCAGTTCTTC

d_gene: NA
v_gene: TRBV12-3/TRBV12-4
j_gene: TRBJ1-2
abundance: many
CDR3aa: CASSFKRANYGYTF
CDR3nt: TGTGCCAGCAGTTTTAAGCGGGCTAACTATGGCTACACCTTC

d_gene: NA
v_gene: TRBV4-2
j_gene: TRBJ1-5
abundance: NA
CDR3aa: CAIGQGYSNQPQHF
CDR3nt: TGTGCCATCGGCCAAGGATACAGCAATCAGCCCCAGCATTTT

d_gene: TRBD2
v_gene: TRBV25-1
j_gene: TRBJ2-1
abundance: NA
CDR3aa: CASSDPGGPSTEQFF
CDR3nt: TGTGCCAGCAGTGACCCGGGAGGTCCCTCCACTGAGCAGTTCTTC

d_gene: NA
v_gene: TRBV7-2
j_gene: TRBJ2-7
abundance: NA
CDR3aa: CASSTDLTAPYEQYF
CDR3nt: TGTGCCAGCAGCACGGACCTCACAGCCCCCTACGAGCAGTACTTC

d_gene: NA
v_gene: TRBV12-3/TRBV12-4
j_gene: TRBJ1-2
abundance: many
CDR3aa: CASTTSANYGYTF
CDR3nt: TGTGCCAGCACCACCTCAGCTAACTATGGCTACACCTTC

d_gene: NA
v_gene: TRBV11-3
j_gene: TRBJ2-3
abundance: few
CDR3aa: CASSSRSGPVDTQYF
CDR3nt: TGTGCCAGCAGCTCCCGGAGCGGACCTGTAGATACGCAGTATTTT

d_gene: NA
v_gene: TRBV3-1
j_gene: TRBJ1-1
abundance: NA
CDR3aa: CASRENGVNTEAFF
CDR3nt: TGTGCCAGCAGAGAAAATGGAGTGAACACTGAAGCTTTCTTT

d_gene: TRBD1
v_gene: TRBV29-1
j_gene: TRBJ2-1
abundance: many
CDR3aa: CSVNRDRGNEQFF
CDR3nt: TGCAGCGTTAACCGGGACAGGGGCAATGAGCAGTTCTTC

d_gene: NA
v_gene: TRBV20-1
j_gene: TRBJ2-7
abundance: few
CDR3aa: CSAGRGYEQYF
CDR3nt: TGCAGTGCTGGCCGGGGCTACGAGCAGTACTTC

d_gene: NA
v_gene: TRBV5-1
j_gene: TRBJ2-2
abundance: few
CDR3aa: CASSLFVGNTGELFF
CDR3nt: TGCGCCAGCAGCTTGTTCGTGGGAAACACCGGGGAGCTGTTTTTT

d_gene: NA
v_gene: TRBV29-1
j_gene: TRBJ1-1
abundance: NA
CDR3aa: CSVKDWNTEAFF
CDR3nt: TGCAGCGTGAAGGATTGGAACACTGAAGCTTTCTTT

d_gene: NA
v_gene: TRBV7-6
j_gene: TRBJ1-5
abundance: many
CDR3aa: CASSLVSNQPQHF
CDR3nt: TGTGCCAGCAGCTTAGTTAGCAATCAGCCCCAGCATTTT

d_gene: NA
v_gene: TRBV7-6
j_gene: TRBJ2-5
abundance: NA
CDR3aa: CASSLDYSSIETQYF
CDR3nt: TGTGCCAGCAGCTTAGATTATTCCTCCATCGAGACCCAGTACTTC

d_gene: NA
v_gene: TRBV5-1
j_gene: TRBJ2-7
abundance: NA
CDR3aa: CASSFFTGSYEQYF
CDR3nt: TGCGCCAGCAGCTTCTTCACAGGGTCCTACGAGCAGTACTTC

d_gene: TRBD1
v_gene: TRBV7-8
j_gene: TRBJ2-7
abundance: few
CDR3aa: CASSLRDRGWEQYF
CDR3nt: TGTGCCAGCAGCCTCCGGGACAGGGGATGGGAGCAGTACTTC

d_gene: NA
v_gene: TRBV28
j_gene: TRBJ2-7
abundance: few
CDR3aa: CASSSYSSYEQYF
CDR3nt: TGTGCCAGCAGTTCGTACAGCTCCTACGAGCAGTACTTC

d_gene: NA
v_gene: TRBV5-1
j_gene: TRBJ2-7
abundance: NA
CDR3aa: CASSLVSNSYEQYF
CDR3nt: TGCGCCAGCAGCTTGGTTTCAAACTCCTACGAGCAGTACTTC

d_gene: NA
v_gene: TRBV11-1
j_gene: TRBJ2-2
abundance: NA
CDR3aa: CASSLQSYGAEGAGELFF
CDR3nt: TGTGCCAGCAGCCTCCAATCCTACGGGGCCGAGGGTGCCGGGGAGCTGTTTTTT

d_gene: NA
v_gene: TRBV27
j_gene: TRBJ1-5
abundance: few
CDR3aa: CASSLSRGSNQPQHF
CDR3nt: TGTGCCAGCAGTTTATCCCGGGGTAGCAATCAGCCCCAGCATTTT

d_gene: NA
v_gene: TRBV28
j_gene: TRBJ2-1
abundance: NA
CDR3aa: CASSFSANNEQFF
CDR3nt: TGTGCCAGCAGTTTCAGCGCTAACAATGAGCAGTTCTTC

d_gene: TRBD1
v_gene: TRBV5-6
j_gene: TRBJ2-3
abundance: NA
CDR3aa: CASNKDRGYTDTQYF
CDR3nt: TGTGCCAGCAACAAGGACAGGGGCTACACAGATACGCAGTATTTT

d_gene: NA
v_gene: TRBV12-3/TRBV12-4
j_gene: TRBJ2-1
abundance: many
CDR3aa: CASGPGNEQFF
CDR3nt: TGTGCCAGCGGGCCAGGAAATGAGCAGTTCTTC

d_gene: TRBD2
v_gene: TRBV4-3
j_gene: TRBJ2-3
abundance: many
CDR3aa: CASSQRGVPSTDTQYF
CDR3nt: TGCGCCAGCAGCCAACGGGGGGTCCCTAGCACAGATACGCAGTATTTT

d_gene: NA
v_gene: TRBV15
j_gene: TRBJ2-1
abundance: NA
CDR3aa: CATSEGQAVDEQFF
CDR3nt: TGTGCCACCAGCGAGGGGCAAGCCGTGGATGAGCAGTTCTTC

d_gene: NA
v_gene: TRBV12-3/TRBV12-4
j_gene: TRBJ1-1
abundance: few
CDR3aa: CASSSMSRNTEAFF
CDR3nt: TGTGCCAGCAGTTCGATGAGCAGAAACACTGAAGCTTTCTTT

d_gene: NA
v_gene: TRBV7-9
j_gene: TRBJ2-5
abundance: NA
CDR3aa: CASSDPSGTQYF
CDR3nt: TGTGCCAGCAGCGACCCCTCAGGGACCCAGTACTTC

d_gene: NA
v_gene: TRBV2
j_gene: TRBJ1-5
abundance: NA
CDR3aa: CASTGDRNQPQHF
CDR3nt: TGTGCCAGCACCGGCGACCGGAATCAGCCCCAGCATTTT

d_gene: NA
v_gene: TRBV7-2
j_gene: TRBJ2-2
abundance: NA
CDR3aa: CASSLTPENTGELFF
CDR3nt: TGTGCCAGCAGCTTAACTCCAGAGAACACCGGGGAGCTGTTTTTT

d_gene: NA
v_gene: TRBV7-9
j_gene: TRBJ1-1
abundance: NA
CDR3aa: CASSLDMWTEAFF
CDR3nt: TGTGCCAGCAGCTTAGATATGTGGACTGAAGCTTTCTTT

d_gene: NA
v_gene: TRBV4-2
j_gene: TRBJ2-1
abundance: NA
CDR3aa: CASSQEPRNEQFF
CDR3nt: TGTGCCAGCAGCCAAGAGCCCCGCAATGAGCAGTTCTTC

d_gene: NA
v_gene: TRBV18
j_gene: TRBJ1-6
abundance: few
CDR3aa: CASSPTVASYNSPLHF
CDR3nt: TGTGCCAGCTCACCAACGGTAGCGTCCTATAATTCACCCCTCCACTTT

d_gene: NA
v_gene: TRBV5-1
j_gene: TRBJ2-3
abundance: NA
CDR3aa: CASSLEDGTTDTQYF
CDR3nt: TGCGCCAGCAGCTTGGAGGACGGAACCACAGATACGCAGTATTTT

d_gene: NA
v_gene: TRBV5-1
j_gene: TRBJ2-1
abundance: NA
CDR3aa: CASSLIAFSYNEQFF
CDR3nt: TGCGCCAGCAGCTTAATCGCCTTCTCCTACAATGAGCAGTTCTTC

d_gene: NA
v_gene: TRBV6-5
j_gene: TRBJ2-5
abundance: NA
CDR3aa: CATSSTKGSTQYF
CDR3nt: TGTGCCACCAGTTCTACCAAGGGTTCGACCCAGTACTTC

d_gene: NA
v_gene: TRBV2
j_gene: TRBJ2-3
abundance: few
CDR3aa: CASSERGSSRADTQYF
CDR3nt: TGTGCCAGCAGTGAAAGAGGCTCAAGCAGGGCAGATACGCAGTATTTT

d_gene: NA
v_gene: TRBV7-3
j_gene: TRBJ2-5
abundance: NA
CDR3aa: CASSTGSLGETQYF
CDR3nt: TGTGCCAGCAGCACCGGGTCCCTGGGGGAGACCCAGTACTTC

d_gene: TRBD2
v_gene: TRBV2
j_gene: TRBJ2-7
abundance: many
CDR3aa: CASSERRGRTYEQYF
CDR3nt: TGTGCCAGCAGTGAACGTCGCGGGAGGACCTACGAGCAGTACTTC

d_gene: NA
v_gene: TRBV20-1
j_gene: TRBJ1-1
abundance: few
CDR3aa: CSASVRLSEAFF
CDR3nt: TGCAGTGCTAGTGTACGGTTAAGTGAAGCTTTCTTT

d_gene: TRBD2
v_gene: TRBV20-1
j_gene: TRBJ2-7
abundance: NA
CDR3aa: CSARVPSGTYEQYF
CDR3nt: TGCAGTGCTAGAGTCCCTAGCGGAACCTACGAGCAGTACTTC

d_gene: TRBD2
v_gene: TRBV3-1
j_gene: TRBJ2-5
abundance: few
CDR3aa: CASSSGSRETQYF
CDR3nt: TGTGCCAGCAGTAGCGGGAGCAGGGAGACCCAGTACTTC

d_gene: NA
v_gene: TRBV28
j_gene: TRBJ2-2
abundance: many
CDR3aa: CASSLSPDHTGELFF
CDR3nt: TGTGCCAGCAGTTTATCTCCTGACCATACCGGGGAGCTGTTTTTT

d_gene: NA
v_gene: TRBV7-2
j_gene: TRBJ2-1
abundance: NA
CDR3aa: CASSLYQYNEQFF
CDR3nt: TGTGCCAGCAGCTTATACCAATACAATGAGCAGTTCTTC

d_gene: TRBD1
v_gene: TRBV12-3/TRBV12-4
j_gene: TRBJ2-5
abundance: few
CDR3aa: CASLGTGVQETQYF
CDR3nt: TGTGCCAGTCTCGGGACAGGGGTGCAAGAGACCCAGTACTTC

d_gene: TRBD1
v_gene: TRBV29-1
j_gene: TRBJ2-7
abundance: NA
CDR3aa: CSVEWEAFEGQGPEQYF
CDR3nt: TGCAGCGTTGAATGGGAGGCTTTTGAGGGACAGGGCCCCGAGCAGTACTTC

d_gene: TRBD1
v_gene: TRBV20-1
j_gene: TRBJ2-3
abundance: NA
CDR3aa: CSALSGQGDTDTQYF
CDR3nt: TGCAGTGCACTCTCAGGGCAGGGGGACACAGATACGCAGTATTTT

d_gene: NA
v_gene: TRBV2
j_gene: TRBJ2-7
abundance: few
CDR3aa: CASIFRLASYEQYF
CDR3nt: TGTGCCAGCATCTTTCGCCTAGCATCCTACGAGCAGTACTTC

d_gene: NA
v_gene: TRBV10-2
j_gene: TRBJ2-3
abundance: many
CDR3aa: CASGRDTQYF
CDR3nt: TGCGCCAGCGGAAGGGATACGCAGTATTTT

d_gene: TRBD2
v_gene: TRBV4-1
j_gene: TRBJ2-7
abundance: NA
CDR3aa: CASSRRLAGAYEQYF
CDR3nt: TGCGCCAGCAGCCGAAGACTAGCGGGAGCCTACGAGCAGTACTTC